These T cell receptor beta chains were read from a single sample in a study of blood T cell repertoires in COVID-19. The assay was immunoSEQ multiplex PCR, and TCRdb's table has in-frame clones only and misses some. Counted here are about 300,000 clones, around 90% occurring once; the ten biggest clones make up just under 9.5%. Input material: peripheral blood. These receptors were obtained from a young man with active or convalescent COVID-19. The CDR3 runs from the conserved cysteine through the conserved F or W. The order of the fields is D gene, J gene, clone size, V gene, CDR3 protein, CDR3 DNA. The D gene is left open where the match is weak. Clone size is given for some rows only: seen once, a few or many times, or a class if the clone is expanded.

>-|TRBJ1-1|-|TRBV5-6
CASSFGDTEAFF
TGTGCCAGCAGCTTTGGAGACACTGAAGCTTTCTTT
>-|TRBJ2-4|-|TRBV12-2
CASRPARCAKNIQYF
TGTGCAAGTCGCCCCGCGCGGTGCGCCAAAAACATTCAGTACTTC
>-|TRBJ2-5|-|TRBV5-1
CASSPGERATRDQETQYF
TGCGCCAGCAGCCCCGGGGAACGGGCCACAAGGGATCAAGAGACCCAGTACTTC
>TRBD1|TRBJ1-1|-|TRBV19
CASSTPRRGREAFF
TGTGCCAGTAGTACGCCCCGCAGGGGGCGTGAAGCTTTCTTT
>-|TRBJ2-7|once|TRBV28
CASGGLSPYEQYF
TGTGCCAGCGGCGGTCTGTCCCCCTACGAGCAGTACTTC
>-|TRBJ1-2|-|TRBV3-1/TRBV3-2
CASSQGGTHYGYTF
TGTGCCAGCAGCCAAGGGGGGACACATTATGGCTACACCTTC
>-|TRBJ1-5|-|TRBV12-5
CASRVDSNQPQHF
TGTGCTAGCCGGGTCGATAGCAATCAGCCCCAGCATTTT
>TRBD1|TRBJ1-2|-|TRBV10-1
CASSEPGQGVFNYGYTF
TGCGCCAGCAGTGAGCCCGGACAGGGGGTTTTTAACTATGGCTACACCTTC
>-|TRBJ1-1|-|TRBV7-8
CASSLGGRTEAFF
TGTGCCAGCAGCTTAGGGGGGCGTACTGAAGCTTTCTTT
>TRBD1|TRBJ1-5|few|TRBV18
CASSETGQGQPQHF
TGTGCCAGCTCGGAGACAGGGCAGGGCCAGCCCCAGCATTTT
>-|TRBJ1-1|-|TRBV2
CASSDGGFMNTEAFF
TGTGCCAGCAGTGATGGCGGATTCATGAACACTGAAGCTTTCTTT
>TRBD1|TRBJ1-6|-|TRBV9
CASSNALDRGNSPLHF
TGTGCCAGCAGCAATGCGTTGGACAGGGGGAATTCACCCCTCCACTTT
>-|TRBJ1-2|-|TRBV29-1
CSVDGGNYGYTF
TGCAGCGTTGACGGGGGAAACTATGGCTACACCTTC